This TCR beta chain emerged from a study of radiotherapy plus CTLA-4 blockade in lung cancer (dated by TCRdb to the late 2010s). With regard to the full study: Objective responses were observed in about 17% of enrolled patients, and disease control was achieved in 25% to 35%. Points the paper makes about the study in general: Early dynamic changes in blood T cell clones, together with increased serum interferon-beta after radiation, were reported as the strongest predictors of response. After treatment with radiotherapy and ipilimumab, TCR clones that came from tumors expanded in the peripheral blood.

This clone was observed a few times. Its target antigen remains unknown. Base-call qualities are not available, and no considerably larger clone is one nucleotide away. CDR1 and CDR2 are drawn from the germline V gene: SGHRS, YFSETQ. Trimming costs V 3 bases and J 0 bases, and their ends lie 9 bases apart. Its CDR3 holds 14 amino acids, cysteine through phenylalanine. The only DNA kept is the CDR3, 42 bases in frame from the first base. Focal radiation therapy combined with CTLA-4 blockade (ipilimumab) was tested in patients with chemo-refractory metastatic non-small-cell lung cancer. Libraries were prepared through the immunoSEQ multiplex PCR assay. TCRdb took this table from immuneACCESS and kept in-frame rearrangements with V and J called. Such tables lack part of the clones; where checked against another copy, unresolved V genes explain under half of the gap, and the rest is unexplained. The sample profile shows about 59,000 clones; about 70% of them were found once. Around 8.3% of the sample is in the top ten clones.

This clonotype was obtained from a human donor with non-small cell lung cancer whose response to radiotherapy plus ipilimumab could not be evaluated. This sample comprised peripheral blood, obtained from a patient treated with radiotherapy plus ipilimumab. Rearrangement joined TRBV5-1 to TRBJ2-5; the D gene is perhaps TRBD2, from 6 matching bases. The CDR3 region reads CASSSPGDQETQYF. Read as DNA, the sequence is TGCGCCAGCAGCTCCCCGGGAGACCAAGAGACCCAGTACTTC.